This TCR beta chain was identified during a study of regulatory T cells in long-lasting Graves disease. CDR3-region Arm-PCR and iRepertoire HTBI primers produced the TCR beta libraries. MiXCR, run by TCRdb on the multiplex PCR reads, gives a single entry per CDR3 protein. The data hold 560,000 or so distinct CDR3 sequences, with around 15% observed a single time. Points from the study as a whole: Sharing of public clonotypes was greater in persistent patients (roughly 2,600) than in new patients (966).

Details on this clonotype: Its antigen is unknown.

Time point specified: newly diagnosed GD, antithyroid drugs for less than 3 months. Scientists built the TCR library using RNA that was extracted from PBMCs. The CDR3 spans 13 residues. V dropped 3 bases and J dropped 4 bases, with 7 bases sitting between them. This same sample was also taken into another study, of T cells in Graves' hyperthyroidism and ophthalmopathy. This second study says: Ophthalmopathy was separated from stable hyperthyroidism by a 13 V-J model. Ophthalmopathy onset followed model prediction by a median around 6.9 months.

The chain couples TRBV12-3 or TRBV12-4 to TRBJ2-1; D uncertain. The sequences come from peripheral blood mononuclear cells (PBMCs), collected at new diagnosis, from a patient treated with antithyroid drugs. The clonotype comes from a man between 18 and 35 years old with Graves disease. DNA of the CDR3: TGTGCCAGCAGTTTCGCCTTGTACAATGAGCAGTTCTTC. It translates to CASSFALYNEQFF.